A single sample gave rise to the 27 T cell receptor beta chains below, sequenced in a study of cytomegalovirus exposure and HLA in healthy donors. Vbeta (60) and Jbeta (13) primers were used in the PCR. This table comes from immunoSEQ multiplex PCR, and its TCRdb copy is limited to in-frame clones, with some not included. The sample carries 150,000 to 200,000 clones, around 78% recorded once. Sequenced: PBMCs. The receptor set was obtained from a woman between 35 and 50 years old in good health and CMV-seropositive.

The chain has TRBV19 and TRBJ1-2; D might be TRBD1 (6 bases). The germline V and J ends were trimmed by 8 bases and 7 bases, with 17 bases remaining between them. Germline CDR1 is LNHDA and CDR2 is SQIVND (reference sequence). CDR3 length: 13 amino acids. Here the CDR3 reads CASSVTGTSGYTF. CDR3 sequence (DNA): TGTGCCAGTTCGGTGACAGGAACTTCTGGCTACACCTTC.

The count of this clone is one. Written as DNA, the CDR3 is TGTGCCAGCAGTGTCAGGGTGGACACTGAAGCTTTCTTT. As protein: CASSVRVDTEAFF. The gene calls are TRBV2 and TRBJ1-1, with D possibly matching TRBD1 (5 bases). CDR1 and CDR2 from the germline V gene are SNHLY and FYNNEI. With 4 bases removed from V and 3 bases from J, the gap between germline ends came to 9 bases. The length of the CDR3 is 13 residues.

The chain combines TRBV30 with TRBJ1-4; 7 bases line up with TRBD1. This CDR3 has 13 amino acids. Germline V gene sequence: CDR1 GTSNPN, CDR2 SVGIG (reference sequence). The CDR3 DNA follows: TGTGCTTTTCGGACAGGAGGGGCTGAAAAACTGTTTTTT. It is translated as CAFRTGGAEKLFF.

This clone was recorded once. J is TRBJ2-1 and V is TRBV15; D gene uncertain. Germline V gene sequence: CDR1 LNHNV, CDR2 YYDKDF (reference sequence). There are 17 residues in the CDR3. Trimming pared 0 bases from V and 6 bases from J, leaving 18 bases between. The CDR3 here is CATSRDSGLYLSNEQFF. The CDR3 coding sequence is TGTGCCACCAGCAGAGATTCAGGTCTATACCTATCCAATGAGCAGTTCTTC.

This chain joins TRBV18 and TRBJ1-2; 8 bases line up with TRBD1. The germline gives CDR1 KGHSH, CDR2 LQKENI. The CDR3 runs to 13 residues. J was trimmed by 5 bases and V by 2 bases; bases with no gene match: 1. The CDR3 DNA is TGTGCCAGCTCACCAGGGACAGGATATGGCTACACCTTC. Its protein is CASSPGTGYGYTF.

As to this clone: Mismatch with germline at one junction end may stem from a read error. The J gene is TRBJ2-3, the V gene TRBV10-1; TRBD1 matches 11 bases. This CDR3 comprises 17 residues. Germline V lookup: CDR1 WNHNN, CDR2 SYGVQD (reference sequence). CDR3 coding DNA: TGCGCCAGTAGTGACAGCGGGACAGGGGGATCGAAAGATACGCAGTATTTT. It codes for CASSDSGTGGSKDTQYF.

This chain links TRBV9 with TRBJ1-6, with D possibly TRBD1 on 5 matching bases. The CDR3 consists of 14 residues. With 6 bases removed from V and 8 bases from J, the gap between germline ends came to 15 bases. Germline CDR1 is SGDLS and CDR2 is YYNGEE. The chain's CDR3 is CASNGAEGDSPLHF. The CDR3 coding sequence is TGTGCCAGCAATGGGGCGGAGGGCGATTCACCCCTCCACTTT.

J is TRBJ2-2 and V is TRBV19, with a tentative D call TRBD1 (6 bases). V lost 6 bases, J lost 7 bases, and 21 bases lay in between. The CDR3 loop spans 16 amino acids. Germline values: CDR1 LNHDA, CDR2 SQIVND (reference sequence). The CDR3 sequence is CASSPTGLTRSGELFF. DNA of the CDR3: TGTGCCAGTAGCCCGACAGGCCTCACCCGTAGCGGGGAGCTGTTTTTT.

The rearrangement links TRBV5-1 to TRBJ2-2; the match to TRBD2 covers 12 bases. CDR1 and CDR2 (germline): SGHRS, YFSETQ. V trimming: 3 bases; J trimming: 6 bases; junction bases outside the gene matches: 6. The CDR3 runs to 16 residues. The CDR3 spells CASSSPGLAGSGELFF. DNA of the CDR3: TGCGCCAGCAGCTCGCCGGGACTAGCGGGTTCCGGGGAGCTGTTTTTT.

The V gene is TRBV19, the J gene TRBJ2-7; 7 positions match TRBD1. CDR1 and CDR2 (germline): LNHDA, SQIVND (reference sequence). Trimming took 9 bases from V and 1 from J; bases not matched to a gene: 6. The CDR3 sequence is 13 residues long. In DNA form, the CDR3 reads TGTGCCAGCCAGGGGGACAAATCCTACGAGCAGTACTTC. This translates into CASQGDKSYEQYF.

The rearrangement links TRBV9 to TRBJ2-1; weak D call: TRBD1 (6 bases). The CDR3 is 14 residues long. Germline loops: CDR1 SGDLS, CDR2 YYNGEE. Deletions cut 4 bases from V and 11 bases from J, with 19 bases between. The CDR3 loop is CASSSTLQGTKQFF. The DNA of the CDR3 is TGTGCCAGCAGCTCTACTTTACAGGGTACCAAGCAGTTCTTC. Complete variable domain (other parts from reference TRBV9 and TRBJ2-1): DSGVTQTPKHLITATGQRVTLRCSPRSGDLSVYWYQQSLDQGLQFLIQYYNGEERAKGNILERFSAQQFPDLHSELNLSSLELGDSALYFCASSSTLQGTKQFFGPGTRLTVL.

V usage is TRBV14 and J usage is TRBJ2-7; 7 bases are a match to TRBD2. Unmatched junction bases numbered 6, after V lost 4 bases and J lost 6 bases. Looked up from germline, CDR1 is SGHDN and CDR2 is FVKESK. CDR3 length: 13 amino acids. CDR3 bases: TGTGCCAGCAGCCCCGGGGGGATGGCCGAGCAGTACTTC. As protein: CASSPGGMAEQYF. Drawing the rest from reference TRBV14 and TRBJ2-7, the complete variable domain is EAGVTQFPSHSVIEKGQTVTLRCDPISGHDNLYWYRRVMGKEIKFLLHFVKESKQDESGMPNNRFLAERTGGTYSTLKVQPAELEDSGVYFCASSPGGMAEQYFGPGTRLTVT.

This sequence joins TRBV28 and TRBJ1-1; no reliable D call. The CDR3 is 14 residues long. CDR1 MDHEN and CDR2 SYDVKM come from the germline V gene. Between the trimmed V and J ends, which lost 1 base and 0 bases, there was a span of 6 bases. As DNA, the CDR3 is TGTGCCAGCAGTTTATACATATTGAACACTGAAGCTTTCTTT. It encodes CASSLYILNTEAFF.

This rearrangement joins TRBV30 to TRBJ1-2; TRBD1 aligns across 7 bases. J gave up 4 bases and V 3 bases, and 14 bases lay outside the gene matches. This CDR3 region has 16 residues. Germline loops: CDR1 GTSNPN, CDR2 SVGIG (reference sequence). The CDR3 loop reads CAWSALDRDRVYGYTF. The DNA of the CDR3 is TGTGCCTGGAGCGCACTTGACCGGGACAGAGTCTATGGCTACACCTTC.

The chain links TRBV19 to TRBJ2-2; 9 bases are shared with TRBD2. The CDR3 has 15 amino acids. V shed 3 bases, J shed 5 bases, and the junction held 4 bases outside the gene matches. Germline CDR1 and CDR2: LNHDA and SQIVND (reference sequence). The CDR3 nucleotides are TGTGCCAGTAGTATGGCAGCGGGGGGTACCGGGGAGCTGTTTTTT. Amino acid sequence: CASSMAAGGTGELFF. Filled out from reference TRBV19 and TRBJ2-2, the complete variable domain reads DGGITQSPKYLFRKEGQNVTLSCEQNLNHDAMYWYRQDPGQGLRLIYYSQIVNDFQKGDIAEGYSVSREKKESFPLTVTSAQKNPTAFYLCASSMAAGGTGELFFGEGSRLTVL.

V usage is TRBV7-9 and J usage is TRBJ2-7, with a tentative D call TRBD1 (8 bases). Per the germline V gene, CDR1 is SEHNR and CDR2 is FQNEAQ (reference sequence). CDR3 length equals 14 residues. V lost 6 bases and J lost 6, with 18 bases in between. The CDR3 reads CASSFFHRGGEQYF. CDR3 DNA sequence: TGTGCCAGCAGTTTTTTCCACAGGGGGGGCGAGCAGTACTTC. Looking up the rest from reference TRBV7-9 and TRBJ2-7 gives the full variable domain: DTGVSQNPRHKITKRGQNVTFRCDPISEHNRLYWYRQTLGQGPEFLTYFQNEAQLEKSRLLSDRFSAERPKGSFSTLEIQRTEQGDSAMYLCASSFFHRGGEQYFGPGTRLTVT.

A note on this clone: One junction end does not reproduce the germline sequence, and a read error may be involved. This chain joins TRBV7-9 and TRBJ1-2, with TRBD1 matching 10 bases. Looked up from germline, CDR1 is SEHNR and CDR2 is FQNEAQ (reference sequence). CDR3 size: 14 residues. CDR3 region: CSSSLATGGLGYTF. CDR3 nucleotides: TGTTCCAGCAGCTTAGCGACAGGGGGCCTTGGCTACACCTTC.

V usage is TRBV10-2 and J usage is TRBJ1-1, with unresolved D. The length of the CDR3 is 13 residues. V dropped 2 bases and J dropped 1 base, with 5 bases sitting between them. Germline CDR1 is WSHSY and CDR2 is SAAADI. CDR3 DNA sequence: TGCGCCAGCAGTGAGGCCAGGAACACTGAAGCTTTCTTT. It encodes CASSEARNTEAFF.

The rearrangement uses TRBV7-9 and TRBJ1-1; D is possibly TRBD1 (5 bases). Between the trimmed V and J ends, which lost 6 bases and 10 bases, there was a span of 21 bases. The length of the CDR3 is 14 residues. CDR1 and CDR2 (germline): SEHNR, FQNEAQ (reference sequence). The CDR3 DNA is TGTGCCAGCAGTTTTCGGACATGGGGGGATCCAGCTTTCTTT. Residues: CASSFRTWGDPAFF.

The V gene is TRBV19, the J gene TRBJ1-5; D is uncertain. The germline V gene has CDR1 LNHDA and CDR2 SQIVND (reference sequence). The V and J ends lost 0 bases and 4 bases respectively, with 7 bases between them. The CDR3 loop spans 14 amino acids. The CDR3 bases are TGTGCCAGTAGTATAGATACACAGAATCAGCCCCAGCATTTT. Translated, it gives CASSIDTQNQPQHF.

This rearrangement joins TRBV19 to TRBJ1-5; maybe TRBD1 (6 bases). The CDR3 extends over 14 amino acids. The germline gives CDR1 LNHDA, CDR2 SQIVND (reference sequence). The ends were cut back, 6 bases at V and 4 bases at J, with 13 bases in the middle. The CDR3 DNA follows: TGTGCCAGTAGCCCTCAGGGGTCTAATCAGCCCCAGCATTTT. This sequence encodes CASSPQGSNQPQHF.

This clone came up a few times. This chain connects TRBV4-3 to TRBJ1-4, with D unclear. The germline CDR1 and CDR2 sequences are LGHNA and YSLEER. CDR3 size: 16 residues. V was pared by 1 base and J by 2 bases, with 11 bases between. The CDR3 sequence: CASSQAAEITNEKLFF. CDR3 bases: TGCGCCAGCAGCCAAGCTGCGGAGATCACTAATGAAAAACTGTTTTTT.

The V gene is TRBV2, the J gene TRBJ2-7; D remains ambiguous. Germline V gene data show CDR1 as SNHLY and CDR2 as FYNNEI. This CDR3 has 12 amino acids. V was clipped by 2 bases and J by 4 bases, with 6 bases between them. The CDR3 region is CASSESRYEQYF. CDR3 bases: TGTGCCAGCAGTGAATCGCGGTACGAGCAGTACTTC.

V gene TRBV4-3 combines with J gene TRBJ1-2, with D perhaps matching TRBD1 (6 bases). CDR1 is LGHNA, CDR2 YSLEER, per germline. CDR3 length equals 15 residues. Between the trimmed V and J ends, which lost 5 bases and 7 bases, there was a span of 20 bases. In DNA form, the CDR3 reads TGCGCCAGCAGCAAAAGATCCGGGACAAAAGTTGGCTACACCTTC. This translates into CASSKRSGTKVGYTF.

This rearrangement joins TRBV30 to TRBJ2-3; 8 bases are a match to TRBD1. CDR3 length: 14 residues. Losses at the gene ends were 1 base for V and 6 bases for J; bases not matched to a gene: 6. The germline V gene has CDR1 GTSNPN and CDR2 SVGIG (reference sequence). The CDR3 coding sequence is TGTGCCTGGAGTGGGACAGGGCCCTGGGATACGCAGTATTTT. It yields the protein CAWSGTGPWDTQYF.

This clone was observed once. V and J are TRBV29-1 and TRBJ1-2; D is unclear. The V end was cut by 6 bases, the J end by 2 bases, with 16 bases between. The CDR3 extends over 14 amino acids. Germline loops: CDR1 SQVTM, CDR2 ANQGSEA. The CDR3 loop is CSVPRGGGNYGYTF. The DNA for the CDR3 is TGCAGCGTCCCCCGTGGAGGCGGGAACTATGGCTACACCTTC.

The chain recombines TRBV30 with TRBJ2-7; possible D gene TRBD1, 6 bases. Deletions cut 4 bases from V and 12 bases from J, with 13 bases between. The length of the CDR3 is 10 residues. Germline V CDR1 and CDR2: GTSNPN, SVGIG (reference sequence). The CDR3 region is CAWNDRQLYF. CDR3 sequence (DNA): TGTGCCTGGAACGACAGGCAGCTGTACTTC.